Below are 25 T cell receptor beta chains sequenced from a single sample in a study of T-cell reconstitution after alpha-beta-depleted transplantation in children. Unique molecular identifiers were used in preparing the TCRbeta library. TCRdb analysed the PCR reads with MiXCR anew, one entry per CDR3 protein. The table lists a few hundred thousand distinct CDR3 sequences, about a tenth of them singletons. The sequencing used PBMCs from the stem cell graft donor, collected from the stem cell graft. Receptors originate from a human donor who donated a stem cell graft to a child with acute lymphoblastic leukemia.

The chain recombines TRBV27 with TRBJ2-1, with 9 positions matching TRBD2. With V trimmed by 5 bases and J by 1 base, 6 bases remained unmatched. The CDR3 loop spans 16 amino acids. CDR1 MNHEY and CDR2 SMNVEV come from the germline V gene (reference sequence). As DNA, the CDR3 is TGTGCCAGCAGTGTAATTAGCGGGAGTTCCTACAATGAGCAGTTCTTC. Its translation is CASSVISGSSYNEQFF.

This clonotype was seen a few times. The CDR3 region is CASSLGVAGVWYEQYF. For the CDR3, the DNA is TGTGCCAGCAGCTTAGGGGTAGCGGGAGTCTGGTACGAGCAGTACTTC. The rearrangement uses TRBV7-9 and TRBJ2-7; TRBD2 agrees at 9 bases. The CDR3 loop spans 16 amino acids. V trimming: 1 base; J trimming: 4 bases; junction bases outside the gene matches: 8. Germline CDR1 reads SEHNR; CDR2 reads FQNEAQ (reference sequence).

In this sample, this clonotype turned up many times. The chain is built from TRBV5-1 and TRBJ2-5; D is uncertain. Trimming took 3 bases from V and 1 from J, leaving 13 bases between them. Per the germline V gene, CDR1 is SGHRS and CDR2 is YFSETQ. The CDR3 is made up of 15 amino acids. The CDR3 bases are TGCGCCAGCAGCTACACAATCGTAAGCCAAGAGACCCAGTACTTC. This sequence encodes CASSYTIVSQETQYF.

There are a few counts of this clonotype. The genes are TRBV7-9 and TRBJ2-2; D unclear. Germline lookup yields CDR1 SEHNR and CDR2 FQNEAQ (reference sequence). The CDR3 totals 10 residues. V was clipped by 9 bases and J by 7 bases, with 6 bases between them. The CDR3 DNA reads as TGTGCCAGGGATAGCGGGGAGCTGTTTTTT. It specifies CARDSGELFF. Combining the CDR3 with reference TRBV7-9 and TRBJ2-2 gives the whole variable domain DTGVSQNPRHKITKRGQNVTFRCDPISEHNRLYWYRQTLGQGPEFLTYFQNEAQLEKSRLLSDRFSAERPKGSFSTLEIQRTEQGDSAMYLCARDSGELFFGEGSRLTVL.

This clonotype has just a few counts. The chain links TRBV7-9 to TRBJ2-6; D unclear. Deletions cut 5 bases from V and 0 bases from J, with 5 bases between. CDR1 is SEHNR, CDR2 FQNEAQ, per germline (reference sequence). The CDR3 totals 14 residues. DNA of the CDR3: TGTGCCAGCAGCACGTCCTCTGGGGCCAACGTCCTGACTTTC. It encodes CASSTSSGANVLTF.

V usage is TRBV12-3 or TRBV12-4 and J usage is TRBJ1-5; 9 nucleotides align to TRBD1. CDR3 length: 15 residues. J lost 2 bases, V lost 6 bases, and 5 bases had no gene match. The CDR3 nucleotides are TGTGCCAGCAGACCCCGGGACAGGGGCAATCAGCCCCAGCATTTT. Protein product: CASRPRDRGNQPQHF.

This clonotype was seen many times. The V and J genes are TRBV5-1 and TRBJ2-7; possibly TRBD1 or TRBD2 for D (5 bases each). The CDR3 is made up of 14 amino acids. V gave up 0 bases and J gave up 5 bases, with 12 bases separating them. Germline V gives CDR1 SGHRS, CDR2 YFSETQ. The CDR3 loop reads CASSLGQGPNEQYF. In nucleotides, the CDR3 is TGCGCCAGCAGCTTGGGGCAGGGACCTAACGAGCAGTACTTC.

The table lists this clonotype with many counts. The V gene is TRBV5-1, the J gene TRBJ2-3; 8 bases map to TRBD2. Germline V gives CDR1 SGHRS, CDR2 YFSETQ. This CDR3 spans 16 amino acids. V shed 3 bases and J 2 bases; nucleotides not matched to a gene: 8. The CDR3 protein is CASSSLAGGATDTQYF. The CDR3 coding sequence is TGCGCCAGCAGCTCCCTCGCGGGAGGTGCCACAGATACGCAGTATTTT.

This clonotype was seen only a few times. The chain links TRBV5-6 to TRBJ2-2; weak D call: TRBD1 (6 bases). The CDR3 contains 13 residues. CDR1 SGHDT and CDR2 YYEEEE come from the germline V gene. Trimming pared 3 bases from V and 9 bases from J, leaving 12 bases between. The CDR3 is CASSSGTTRELFF. In DNA, the CDR3 is TGTGCCAGCAGCTCAGGGACAACAAGGGAGCTGTTTTTT. The full variable domain, with the rest looked up from reference TRBV5-6 and TRBJ2-2, is DAGVTQSPTHLIKTRGQQVTLRCSPKSGHDTVSWYQQALGQGPQFIFQYYEEEERQRGNFPDRFSGHQFPNYSSELNVNALLLGDSALYLCASSSGTTRELFFGEGSRLTVL.

This clonotype was detected many times. This sequence joins TRBV7-8 and TRBJ2-4, with D perhaps TRBD2 (5 bases). Germline V gene data show CDR1 as SGHVS and CDR2 as FQNEAQ. This CDR3 is 13 amino acids long. V dropped 4 bases and J dropped 5 bases, with 9 bases sitting between them. The CDR3 DNA sequence: TGTGCCAGCAGCTCCAACGGGGAAAACATTCAGTACTTC. Protein sequence: CASSSNGENIQYF.

The V and J genes are TRBV3-1 and TRBJ1-5, with 7 bases matching TRBD1. The CDR3 extends over 16 amino acids. V lost 0 bases to trimming and J lost 7 bases; unmatched junction nucleotides: 9. Germline V gene sequence: CDR1 LGHDT, CDR2 YNNKEL (reference sequence). As DNA, the CDR3 is TGTGCCAGCAGCCAAGATTCAGGGGGGGATATACAGCCCCAGCATTTT. Its translation: CASSQDSGGDIQPQHF.

The chain recombines TRBV12-3 or TRBV12-4 with TRBJ2-5; D is possibly TRBD1 (6 bases). V lost 6 bases to trimming and J lost 4 bases, with 15 bases between them. There are 14 residues in the CDR3. The CDR3 loop is CASSRQGSRETQYF. Here the CDR3 DNA reads TGTGCCAGCAGCCGTCAGGGGTCGCGAGAGACCCAGTACTTC.

The table lists this clonotype with a few counts. This chain joins TRBV4-3 and TRBJ1-2; the D is unclear. The V gene's germline CDR1 is LGHNA and CDR2 YSLEER. The CDR3 consists of 15 residues. Trimming removed 0 bases at V and 4 bases at J, with 12 bases between. CDR3 protein: CASSQDPGSGYGYTF. The CDR3 nucleotides read TGCGCCAGCAGCCAAGATCCCGGGTCCGGCTATGGCTACACCTTC.

This chain links TRBV10-3 with TRBJ2-3; 14 bases agree with TRBD2. Looked up from germline, CDR1 is ENHRY and CDR2 is SYGVKD. Trimming at V came to 0 bases and at J to 5 bases, leaving 7 bases not matched to a gene. This CDR3 is 18 amino acids long. Written as DNA, the CDR3 is TGTGCCATCAGTGAGTCAAGCGGACTAGCGGGAGGCTTAGATACGCAGTATTTT. Translating gives CAISESSGLAGGLDTQYF.

This clonotype turned up a few times. This chain uses TRBV4-1 with TRBJ1-1; 12 bases line up with TRBD1. Trimming at V came to 1 base and at J to 9 bases, leaving 6 bases not matched to a gene. Germline-derived CDR1 and CDR2 are MGHRA and YSYEKL. The CDR3 is made up of 15 amino acids. CDR3 loop: CASSQGGTGGAKAFF. The CDR3 coding sequence is TGCGCCAGCAGCCAAGGGGGGACAGGGGGCGCAAAAGCTTTCTTT.

The table lists this clonotype with a few counts. This sequence joins TRBV28 and TRBJ2-7; D is undetermined. This CDR3 comprises 13 residues. The germline CDR1 and CDR2 sequences are MDHEN and SYDVKM. With 4 bases removed from V and 6 bases from J, the gap between germline ends came to 13 bases. The CDR3 spells CASSSSPDFEQYF. The CDR3, as DNA: TGTGCCAGCAGTTCCTCCCCCGACTTCGAGCAGTACTTC.

The chain joins TRBV4-2 to TRBJ1-2; D is unclear. The V end lost 4 bases, the J end lost 8 bases, and 14 bases lay between the germline ends. Germline lookup yields CDR1 LGHNA and CDR2 YNFKEQ. The CDR3 totals 13 residues. The CDR3 DNA reads TGTGCCAGCAGCCCCGGACGGAGGGAGGGCTACACCTTC. This gives the protein CASSPGRREGYTF.

This clonotype was seen a few times. CDR3 amino acids: CASSLLSRIQETQYF. The CDR3 bases are TGCGCCAGCAGCTTGCTCTCTCGGATCCAAGAGACCCAGTACTTC. The chain recombines TRBV5-1 with TRBJ2-5; no definite D call. CDR1 is SGHRS and CDR2 is YFSETQ in the germline V gene. CDR3 length equals 15 residues. V was trimmed by 1 base and J by 1 base, leaving 11 bases between them. Variable domain in full (rest from reference TRBV5-1 and TRBJ2-5): KAGVTQTPRYLIKTRGQQVTLSCSPISGHRSVSWYQQTPGQGLQFLFEYFSETQRNKGNFPGRFSGRQFSNSRSEMNVSTLELGDSALYLCASSLLSRIQETQYFGPGTRLLVL.

V usage is TRBV20-1 and J usage is TRBJ1-5, with 11 bases aligning to TRBD1. V shed 0 bases and J 4 bases; nucleotides not matched to a gene: 5. CDR3 length: 16 residues. CDR1 and CDR2 (germline): DFQATT, SNEGSKA (reference sequence). This CDR3 reads CSARDPDRGRNQPQHF. The CDR3 DNA follows: TGCAGTGCTAGAGATCCGGACAGGGGGCGGAATCAGCCCCAGCATTTT.

V gene TRBV7-3 combines with J gene TRBJ2-1; 10 bases line up with TRBD1. Per germline, CDR1 SGHTA and CDR2 FQGTGA. The CDR3 consists of 16 residues. With V trimmed by 1 base and J by 4 bases, 4 bases remained unmatched. For the CDR3, the DNA is TGTGCCAGCAGCTTAATGGGACAGGGGAGGTACAATGAGCAGTTCTTC. Protein product: CASSLMGQGRYNEQFF.

Ten or more counts support this clonotype. This chain connects TRBV6-2 or TRBV6-3 to TRBJ1-1; D gene unclear. The V end lost 0 bases, the J end lost 0 bases, and 11 bases lay between the germline ends. Germline CDR1 reads MNHEY; CDR2 reads SVGEGT. This CDR3 has 16 residues. The CDR3 coding sequence is TGTGCCAGCAGTTACTCAAAAAGAAAAATGAACACTGAAGCTTTCTTT. It encodes CASSYSKRKMNTEAFF.

This clonotype was observed many times. The chain recombines TRBV4-1 with TRBJ2-5; D uncertain. Looked up from germline, CDR1 is MGHRA and CDR2 is YSYEKL. The V gene lost 0 bases and the J gene lost 6 bases, with 5 bases spanning the gap. This CDR3 region has 12 residues. CDR3: CASSQDGQTQYF. The CDR3 nucleotides read TGCGCCAGCAGCCAAGATGGTCAGACCCAGTACTTC.

This clonotype was found a few times. V and J are TRBV2 and TRBJ2-3; 9 nucleotides align to TRBD2. Germline V gene data show CDR1 as SNHLY and CDR2 as FYNNEI. CDR3 length: 15 amino acids. V lost 4 bases, J lost 5 bases, and 7 bases stayed unmatched. The CDR3 reads CASSAGAGGLDTQYF. The CDR3 bases are TGTGCCAGCAGTGCGGGAGCGGGAGGTTTAGATACGCAGTATTTT.

This clonotype was seen a few times. The rearrangement joins TRBV3-1 to TRBJ1-6; 8 bases line up with TRBD1. The CDR3 extends over 16 amino acids. Germline V gives CDR1 LGHDT, CDR2 YNNKEL (reference sequence). Trimming removed 4 bases from V and 3 bases from J; junction bases left unmatched: 5. CDR3 sequence reads: CASSLQGGIYNSPLHF. The CDR3 nucleotides read TGTGCCAGCAGCCTACAGGGGGGGATCTATAATTCACCCCTCCACTTT.

The CDR3 sequence is CAISLRGLAGDGTGELFF. Written as DNA, the CDR3 is TGTGCCATCAGTCTCCGAGGGCTAGCGGGAGATGGCACCGGGGAGCTGTTTTTT. This rearrangement joins TRBV10-3 to TRBJ2-2; 10 bases are shared with TRBD2. The length of the CDR3 is 18 residues. Germline V gene lookup returns CDR1 ENHRY and CDR2 SYGVKD. Losses at the gene ends were 5 bases for V and 4 bases for J; bases not matched to a gene: 13.